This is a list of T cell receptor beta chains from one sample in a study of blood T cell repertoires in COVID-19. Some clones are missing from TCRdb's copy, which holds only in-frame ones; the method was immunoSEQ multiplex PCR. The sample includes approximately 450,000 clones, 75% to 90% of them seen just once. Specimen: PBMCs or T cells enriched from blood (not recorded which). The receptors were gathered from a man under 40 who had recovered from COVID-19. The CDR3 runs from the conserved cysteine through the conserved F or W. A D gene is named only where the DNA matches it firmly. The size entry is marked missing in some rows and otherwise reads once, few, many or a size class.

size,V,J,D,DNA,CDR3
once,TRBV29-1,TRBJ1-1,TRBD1,TGCAGCGCTCCTACAGGGGTTGGTGAAGCTTTCTTT,CSAPTGVGEAFF
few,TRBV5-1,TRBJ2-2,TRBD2,TGCGCCAGCACCCCGATGACTAGCGATATCACCGGGGAGCTGTTTTTT,CASTPMTSDITGELFF
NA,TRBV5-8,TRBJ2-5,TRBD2,TGTGCCAGCAGCGATGGGACTAGCGGGAGGTTGGAGACCCAGTACTTC,CASSDGTSGRLETQYF
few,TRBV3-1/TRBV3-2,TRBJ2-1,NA,TGTGCCAGCAGCTCTTACTTGGAGCAGTTCTTC,CASSSYLEQFF
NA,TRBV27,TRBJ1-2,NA,TGTGCCAGCAGTGCTTTCCCGGGACAAAGTTATGGCTACACCTTC,CASSAFPGQSYGYTF
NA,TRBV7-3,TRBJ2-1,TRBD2,TGTGCCAGCAGCCAAACTAGCGGGACCGGCAATGAGCAGTTCTTC,CASSQTSGTGNEQFF
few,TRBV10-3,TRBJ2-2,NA,TGTGCCATCAGTGAAATGGCGGAGAACACCGGGGAGCTGTTTTTT,CAISEMAENTGELFF
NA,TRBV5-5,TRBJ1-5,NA,TGTGCCAGCAGCCCAGACTTCTCGAGCAATCAGCCCCAGCATTTT,CASSPDFSSNQPQHF
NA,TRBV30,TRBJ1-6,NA,TGTGCCTCCGATGGGGGACAATTCAATTCACCCCTCCACTTT,CASDGGQFNSPLHF
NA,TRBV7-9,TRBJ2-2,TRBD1,TGTGCCAGCGAGGGACAGGGAAACACCGGGGAGCTGTTTTTT,CASEGQGNTGELFF
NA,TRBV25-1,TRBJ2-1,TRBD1,TGTGCCAGCAGTGAACATCAGGGGGCCGTTAGTGAGCAGTTCTTC,CASSEHQGAVSEQFF
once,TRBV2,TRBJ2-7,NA,TGTGCCAGCTCCCCAACCAGGGGGAGCCGGGACTCACGCCCCTACGAGCAGTACTTC,CASSPTRGSRDSRPYEQYF
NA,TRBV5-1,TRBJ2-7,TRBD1,TGCGCCAGCAGCGGGGGACAGGGGTTCCACGAGCAGTACTTC,CASSGGQGFHEQYF
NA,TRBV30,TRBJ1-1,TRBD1,TGTGCCTGGAGTGGGGGGACAGGCTACGAAGCTTTCTTT,CAWSGGTGYEAFF
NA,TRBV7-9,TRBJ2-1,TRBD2,TGTGCCAGCAGCCTCCGGACTAGCGGCTCCTACAATGAGCAGTTCTTC,CASSLRTSGSYNEQFF
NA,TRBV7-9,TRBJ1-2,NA,TGTGCCAGCAGATTGGAGGGCGCGTATGGCTACACCTTC,CASRLEGAYGYTF
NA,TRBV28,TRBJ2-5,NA,TGTGCCAGCAGTACGTCAGAAGAGACCCAGTACTTC,CASSTSEETQYF
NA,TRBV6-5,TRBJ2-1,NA,TGTGCCAGTTTGGGCAGCTCCTACAATGAGCAGTTCTTC,CASLGSSYNEQFF
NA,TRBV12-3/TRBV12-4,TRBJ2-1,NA,TGTGCCAGCAGTCCCGACAGAGTGAATGAGCAGTTCTTC,CASSPDRVNEQFF
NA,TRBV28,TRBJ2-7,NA,TGTGCCAGCAGTTTCAGGCGGGTTCTCTCCTACGAGCAGTACTTC,CASSFRRVLSYEQYF
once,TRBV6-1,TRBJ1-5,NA,TGTGCCAGCAGTGAAAGGGAGAATCGGGCGGGGAATCAGCCCCAGCATTTT,CASSERENRAGNQPQHF
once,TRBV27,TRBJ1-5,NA,TGTGCCAGCATCCCCGGGCAGGGTAGCAATCAGCCCCAGCATTTT,CASIPGQGSNQPQHF
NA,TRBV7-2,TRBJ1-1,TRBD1,TGTGCCAGCAGCCAGGTCCCGGGACAGGGGGCTCGCGGTTACGCTTTCTTT,CASSQVPGQGARGYAFF
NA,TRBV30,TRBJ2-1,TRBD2,TGTGCCTGGAGTGTATCACTTCAGCTGGGCGGGAGGGCCACGAAGACCTACAATGAGCAGTTCTTC,CAWSVSLQLGGRATKTYNEQFF
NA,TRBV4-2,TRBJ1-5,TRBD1,TGTGCCAGCAGCCAAGATGGGGACAGGAATCAGCCCCAGCATTTT,CASSQDGDRNQPQHF
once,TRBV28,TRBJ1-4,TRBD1,TGTGCCAGCAGGGTGGGGCAGGGGGGAGAAAAACTGTTTTTT,CASRVGQGGEKLFF
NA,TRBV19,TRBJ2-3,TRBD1,TGTGCCAGTAGTATCCCTAGGACAGGGAGGGATACGCAGTATTTT,CASSIPRTGRDTQYF
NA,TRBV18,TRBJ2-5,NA,TGTGCCAGCTCCCCTTACGGGGAGACCCAGTACTTC,CASSPYGETQYF
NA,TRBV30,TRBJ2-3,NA,TGTGCCTGGAGTGTAGTGGGAGAGGAGTATTTT,CAWSVVGEEYF